The 2 T cell receptor beta chains in this list originate from one sample, sequenced in a study of T cells in Graves' hyperthyroidism and ophthalmopathy. TCR beta CDR3 sequences were amplified from RNA transcripts. First-round RT-PCR of the TCR CDR3 relied on the HTBI primer set. TCRdb re-called the multiplex PCR reads with MiXCR, one entry per CDR3 protein. The sample holds around 290,000 distinct CDR3 sequences, 13% seen once. The material sequenced was blood. Source of these receptors: a woman aged 25-40 years with Graves' hyperthyroidism that later progressed to Graves' ophthalmopathy.

This clonotype was counted between two and nine times. The chain is built from TRBV20-1 and TRBJ2-2; 9 bases map to TRBD2. Looked up from germline, CDR1 is DFQATT and CDR2 is SNEGSKA (reference sequence). With V trimmed by 1 base and J by 5 bases, 23 bases remained unmatched. There are 21 residues in the CDR3. CDR3 DNA sequence: TGCAGTGCTAGAGTAGAACTGGCTAGCGGGACTCACAATGGGGGGACCGGGGAGCTGTTTTTT. Its protein is CSARVELASGTHNGGTGELFF.

The chain uses TRBV3-1 and TRBJ2-5; D gene ambiguous. Germline lookup yields CDR1 LGHDT and CDR2 YNNKEL (reference sequence). V lost 0 bases and J 7 bases, leaving 9 bases between the germline ends. The CDR3 spans 13 residues. CDR3 bases: TGTGCCAGCAGCCAAGACACCGCCGGGACCCAGTACTTC. Encoded protein: CASSQDTAGTQYF.